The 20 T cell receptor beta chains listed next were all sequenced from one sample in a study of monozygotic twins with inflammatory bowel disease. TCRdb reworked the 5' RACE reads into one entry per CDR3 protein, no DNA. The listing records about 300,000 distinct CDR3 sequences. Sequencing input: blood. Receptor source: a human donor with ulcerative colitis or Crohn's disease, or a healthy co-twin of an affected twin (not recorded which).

The CDR3 here is CATSRDRQGGYGANVLTF. V usage is TRBV15 and J usage is TRBJ2-6; TCRdb reports TRBD2, a call that lacks DNA to check it against. This CDR3 is 18 amino acids long. Germline V gene data show CDR1 as LNHNV and CDR2 as YYDKDF (reference sequence).

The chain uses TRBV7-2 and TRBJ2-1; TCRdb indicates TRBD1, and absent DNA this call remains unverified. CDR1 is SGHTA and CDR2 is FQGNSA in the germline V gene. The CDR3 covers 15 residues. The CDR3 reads CASSLRTGSTNEQFF.

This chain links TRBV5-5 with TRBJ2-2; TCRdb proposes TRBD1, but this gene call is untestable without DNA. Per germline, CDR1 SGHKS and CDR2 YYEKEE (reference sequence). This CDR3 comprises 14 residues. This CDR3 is CASSLQVDTGELFF.

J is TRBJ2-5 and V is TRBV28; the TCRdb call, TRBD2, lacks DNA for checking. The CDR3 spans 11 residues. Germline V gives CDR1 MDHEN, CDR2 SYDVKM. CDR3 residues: CASSMSGPQYF.

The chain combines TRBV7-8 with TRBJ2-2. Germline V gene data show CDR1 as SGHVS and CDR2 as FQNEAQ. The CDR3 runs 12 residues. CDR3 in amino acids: CASNYGAGELFF.

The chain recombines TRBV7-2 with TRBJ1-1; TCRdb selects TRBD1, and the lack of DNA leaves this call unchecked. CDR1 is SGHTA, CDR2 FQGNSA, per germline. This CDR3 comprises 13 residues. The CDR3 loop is CASRSPGQFEAFF. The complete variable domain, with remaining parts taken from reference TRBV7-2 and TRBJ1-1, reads GAGVSQSPSNKVTEKGKDVELRCDPISGHTALYWYRQSLGQGLEFLIYFQGNSAPDKSGLPSDRFSAERTGGSVSTLTIQRTQQEDSAVYLCASRSPGQFEAFFGQGTRLTVV.

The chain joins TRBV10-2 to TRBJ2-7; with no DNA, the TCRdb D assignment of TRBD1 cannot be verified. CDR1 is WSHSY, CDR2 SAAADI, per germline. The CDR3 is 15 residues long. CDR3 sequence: CASGRRQRGSYEQYF.

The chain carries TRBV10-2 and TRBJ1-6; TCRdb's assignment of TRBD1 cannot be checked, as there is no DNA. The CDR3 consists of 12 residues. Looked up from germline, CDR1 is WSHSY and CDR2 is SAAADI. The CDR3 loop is CASRRANSPLHF.

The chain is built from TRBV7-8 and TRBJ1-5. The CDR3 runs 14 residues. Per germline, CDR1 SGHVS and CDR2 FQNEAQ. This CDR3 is CASSWVTAGQPQHF.

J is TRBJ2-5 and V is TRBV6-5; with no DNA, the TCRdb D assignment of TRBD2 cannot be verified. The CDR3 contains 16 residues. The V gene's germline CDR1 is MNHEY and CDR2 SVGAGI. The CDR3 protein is CASSYSIPASGETQYF.

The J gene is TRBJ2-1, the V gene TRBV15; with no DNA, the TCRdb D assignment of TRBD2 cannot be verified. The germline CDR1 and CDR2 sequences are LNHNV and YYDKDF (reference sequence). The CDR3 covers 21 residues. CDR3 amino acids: CATSRSAEGVKRGGLRNEQFF.

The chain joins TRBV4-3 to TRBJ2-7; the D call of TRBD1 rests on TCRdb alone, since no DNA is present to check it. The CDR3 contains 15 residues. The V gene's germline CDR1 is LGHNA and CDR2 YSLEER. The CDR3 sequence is CASSQDGTPTYEQYF.

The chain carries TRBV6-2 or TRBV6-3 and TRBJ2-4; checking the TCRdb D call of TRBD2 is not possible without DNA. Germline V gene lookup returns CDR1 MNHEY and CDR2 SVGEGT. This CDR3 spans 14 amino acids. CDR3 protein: CASSTPASGGDSYF.

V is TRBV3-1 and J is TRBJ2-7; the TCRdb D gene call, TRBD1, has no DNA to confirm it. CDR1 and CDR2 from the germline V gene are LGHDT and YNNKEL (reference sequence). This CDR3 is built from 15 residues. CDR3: CASSPAPYLSYEQYF.

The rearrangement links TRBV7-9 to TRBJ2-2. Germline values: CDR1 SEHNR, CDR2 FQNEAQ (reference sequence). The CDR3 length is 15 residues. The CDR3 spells CASSLDVLRTGELFF.

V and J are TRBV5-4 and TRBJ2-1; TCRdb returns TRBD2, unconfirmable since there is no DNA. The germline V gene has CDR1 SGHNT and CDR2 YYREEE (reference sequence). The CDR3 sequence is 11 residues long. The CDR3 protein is CASSLARREFF.

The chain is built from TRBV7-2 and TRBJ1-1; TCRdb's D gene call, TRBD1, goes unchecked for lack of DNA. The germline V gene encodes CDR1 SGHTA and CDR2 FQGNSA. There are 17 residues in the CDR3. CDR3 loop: CASSFGVGRAAYPEAFF.

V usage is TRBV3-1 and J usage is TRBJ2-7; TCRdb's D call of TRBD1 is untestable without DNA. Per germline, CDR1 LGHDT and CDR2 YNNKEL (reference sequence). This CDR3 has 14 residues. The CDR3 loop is CASSQPGQGDEQYF.

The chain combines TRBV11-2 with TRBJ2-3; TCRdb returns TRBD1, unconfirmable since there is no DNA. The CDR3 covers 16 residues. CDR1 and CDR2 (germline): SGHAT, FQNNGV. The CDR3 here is CASSPIVGLSTDTQYF.

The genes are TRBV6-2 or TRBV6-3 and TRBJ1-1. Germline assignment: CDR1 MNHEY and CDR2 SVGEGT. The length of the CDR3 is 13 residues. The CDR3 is CASSPRFNTEAFF.